These 19 T cell receptor beta chains originate from one sample sequenced in a study of cytomegalovirus exposure and HLA in healthy donors. The PCR employed 60 Vbeta primers together with 13 Jbeta primers. Produced via immunoSEQ multiplex PCR; TCRdb's table is partial and in-frame only. The sample lists 150,000 to 200,000 clones, roughly 83% seen once, with approximately 0.25% in the top ten. The sequencing sample was made of PBMCs. All receptors come from a boy between 10 and 17 years old in good health and CMV-seronegative.

This clone was seen a few times. The chain carries TRBV21-1 and TRBJ1-3. TRBV21-1 has pseudogene status. This CDR3 contains 13 residues. CDR3 bases: TGTGCCAGCTCAATTCGGGCTGGAAACACCATATATTTT. Its translation: CASSIRAGNTIYF.

The rearrangement joins TRBV7-9 to TRBJ2-5; D is unclear. The V end lost 3 bases, the J end lost 5 bases, and 13 bases lay between the germline ends. The germline V gene has CDR1 SEHNR and CDR2 FQNEAQ (reference sequence). This CDR3 is built from 14 residues. In DNA form, the CDR3 reads TGTGCCAGCAGCTTTTTTGACTTCGATGAGACCCAGTACTTC. Amino acid sequence: CASSFFDFDETQYF.

The chain has TRBV27 and TRBJ1-6, with a possible D match to TRBD1 (6 bases). This CDR3 contains 14 residues. Germline V gene data show CDR1 as MNHEY and CDR2 as SMNVEV (reference sequence). Deletions cut 3 bases from V and 5 bases from J, with 8 bases between. The CDR3 protein is CASSFRDNNSPLHF. In DNA, the CDR3 is TGTGCCAGCAGTTTCCGGGACAATAATTCACCCCTCCACTTT.

The chain has TRBV27 and TRBJ2-3; D is unresolved. CDR3 length: 14 amino acids. Germline V gene sequence: CDR1 MNHEY, CDR2 SMNVEV (reference sequence). V was clipped by 8 bases and J by 0 bases, with 12 bases between them. The CDR3 region is CASRVVPSTDTQYF. CDR3 bases: TGTGCCAGCCGGGTCGTCCCTAGCACAGATACGCAGTATTTT.

The chain joins TRBV2 to TRBJ2-5, with 8 bases identical to TRBD1. The assigned J gene may be wrong: the sequence end matches TRBJ2-7 better. The CDR3 totals 16 residues. Germline V gives CDR1 SNHLY, CDR2 FYNNEI. The CDR3 coding sequence is TGTGCCAGCAGTGAATTGGCCGGGACAGGTTCCTACGAGCAGTACTTC. Amino acids: CASSELAGTGSYEQYF.

J is TRBJ1-4 and V is TRBV19; 7 bases are a match to TRBD1. CDR1 and CDR2 from the germline V gene are LNHDA and SQIVND (reference sequence). CDR3 length: 15 amino acids. The V and J ends lost 3 bases and 0 bases, in that order; junction bases with no gene match: 1. CDR3 sequence reads: CASSMQGATNEKLFF. CDR3 nucleotides: TGTGCCAGTAGTATGCAGGGGGCAACTAATGAAAAACTGTTTTTT.

The rearrangement joins TRBV5-4 to TRBJ2-2; 8 bases align to TRBD2. The CDR3 spans 16 residues. Germline V lookup: CDR1 SGHNT, CDR2 YYREEE (reference sequence). V lost 4 bases to trimming and J lost 4 bases; unmatched junction nucleotides: 9. The CDR3 protein is CASSRISSGRTGELFF. The CDR3 bases are TGTGCCAGCAGCCGAATCTCTAGCGGGCGCACCGGGGAGCTGTTTTTT. The full variable domain, rest sourced from reference TRBV5-4 and TRBJ2-2, is ETGVTQSPTHLIKTRGQQVTLRCSSQSGHNTVSWYQQALGQGPQFIFQYYREEENGRGNFPPRFSGLQFPNYSSELNVNALELDDSALYLCASSRISSGRTGELFFGEGSRLTVL.

This clone occurred a few times. This chain uses TRBV5-6 with TRBJ2-7; D not resolved. V was pared by 3 bases and J by 2 bases, with 12 bases between. Germline values: CDR1 SGHDT, CDR2 YYEEEE. The CDR3 length is 14 residues. The chain's CDR3 is CASSSQPPTYEQYF. In DNA form, the CDR3 reads TGTGCCAGCAGCTCACAGCCACCAACCTACGAGCAGTACTTC. Full variable domain (outside the CDR3, taken from reference TRBV5-6 and TRBJ2-7): DAGVTQSPTHLIKTRGQQVTLRCSPKSGHDTVSWYQQALGQGPQFIFQYYEEEERQRGNFPDRFSGHQFPNYSSELNVNALLLGDSALYLCASSSQPPTYEQYFGPGTRLTVT.

Remarks on this clone: This sample includes further DNA sequences coding for the same CDR3. V and J are TRBV5-6 and TRBJ1-2; D is uncertain. V lost 0 bases to trimming and J lost 3 bases, with 6 bases between them. From germline, CDR1 is SGHDT and CDR2 YYEEEE. This CDR3 has 13 amino acids. The CDR3 DNA sequence: TGTGCCAGCAGCTTGGGGCAGGACTATGGCTACACCTTC. Its translation is CASSLGQDYGYTF.

The chain links TRBV5-4 to TRBJ2-3, with 9 bases lining up with TRBD1. Trimming took 4 bases from V and 2 from J; bases not matched to a gene: 8. Germline CDR1 SGHNT, CDR2 YYREEE (reference sequence). There are 16 residues in the CDR3. The CDR3 DNA reads as TGTGCCAGCAGCCCCGCCGGGACAGGGATCACAGATACGCAGTATTTT. Translated: CASSPAGTGITDTQYF.

This clone was counted a single time. The chain joins TRBV19 to TRBJ2-7; 8 bases are a match to TRBD1. The CDR3 has 15 amino acids. Losses at the gene ends were 2 bases for V and 3 bases for J; bases not matched to a gene: 6. Germline-derived CDR1 and CDR2 are LNHDA and SQIVND (reference sequence). CDR3 sequence: CASSISRDRLYEQYF. The CDR3 coding sequence is TGTGCCAGTAGTATATCCCGGGACAGGCTCTACGAGCAGTACTTC.

The chain couples TRBV5-8 to TRBJ1-3; 10 bases fit TRBD1. The CDR3 has 16 residues. Germline CDR1 is SGHTS and CDR2 is YDEGEE. J gave up 4 bases and V 2 bases, and 6 bases lay outside the gene matches. The CDR3 reads CASSLRQGAGGNTIYF. The CDR3 DNA reads as TGTGCCAGCAGCTTACGACAGGGGGCTGGAGGAAACACCATATATTTT.

This chain uses TRBV5-4 with TRBJ1-4, with D unresolved. V lost 4 bases and J 5 bases, leaving 15 bases between the germline ends. CDR1 SGHNT and CDR2 YYREEE come from the germline V gene (reference sequence). The CDR3 length is 15 residues. The CDR3 sequence is CASSPSAEPNEKLFF. As DNA, the CDR3 is TGTGCCAGCAGCCCATCGGCGGAGCCGAATGAAAAACTGTTTTTT.

This clone came up a few times. The rearrangement joins TRBV27 to TRBJ1-2; TRBD1 aligns across 8 bases. The length of the CDR3 is 15 residues. The V gene end was trimmed by 5 bases and the J gene end by 7 bases; junction bases not matched to a gene: 12. Germline V lookup: CDR1 MNHEY, CDR2 SMNVEV (reference sequence). The chain's CDR3 is CASSPGQGGRGGYTF. CDR3 coding DNA: TGTGCCAGCAGTCCAGGACAGGGAGGAAGGGGTGGCTACACCTTC.

The J gene is TRBJ2-7, the V gene TRBV6-1; no firm D call. This CDR3 has 12 amino acids. V lost 5 bases and J lost 6, with 11 bases in between. In germline, CDR1 is MNHNS, CDR2 SASEGT. CDR3 region: CASSSQAPEQYF. The CDR3, as DNA: TGTGCCAGCAGTTCTCAGGCTCCCGAGCAGTACTTC.

This clone was seen a few times. CDR3 loop: CASSSLQADGYTF. The CDR3 bases are TGTGCCAGCAGCTCCCTTCAAGCGGATGGCTACACCTTC. This chain connects TRBV7-6 to TRBJ1-2; D uncertain. The CDR3 spans 13 residues. V lost 4 bases and J 6 bases, leaving 12 bases between the germline ends. The germline CDR1 and CDR2 sequences are SGHVS and FNYEAQ.

The V and J genes are TRBV7-9 and TRBJ2-7; 9 nucleotides agree with TRBD1. J was trimmed by 12 bases and V by 8 bases; bases with no gene match: 14. The CDR3 extends over 13 amino acids. Germline-derived CDR1 and CDR2 are SEHNR and FQNEAQ (reference sequence). DNA for the CDR3: TGTGCCAGCGGGCCGGGACAGGGACGTTTTAGGTACTTC. It encodes CASGPGQGRFRYF.

V is TRBV6-5 and J is TRBJ1-6, with D uncertain. The CDR3 length is 15 residues. The V end was cut by 4 bases, the J end by 7 bases, with 14 bases between. CDR1 and CDR2 from the germline V gene are MNHEY and SVGAGI. CDR3 amino acids: CASSWSYRLNSPLHF. The CDR3 region has the DNA TGTGCCAGCAGTTGGTCGTACCGACTAAATTCACCCCTCCACTTT.

The chain carries TRBV6-5 and TRBJ2-1; 7 nucleotides match TRBD1. The CDR3 totals 12 residues. The trim removed 5 bases at V and 8 bases at J, leaving 3 bases unmatched. The V gene's germline CDR1 is MNHEY and CDR2 SVGAGI. CDR3 residues: CASSRQGYEQFF. The CDR3 DNA reads TGTGCCAGCAGTCGACAGGGTTATGAGCAGTTCTTC.